The 30 T cell receptor beta chains presented below share a single source sample, sequenced in a study of cytotoxic CD8 clonotypes in ibrutinib-treated CLL. The table came from immunoSEQ multiplex PCR; TCRdb's copy has only in-frame clones and leaves some out. The profile shows about 140,000 clones, approximately 80% of them singletons. Specimen: PBMCs, collected after 36 months of ibrutinib treatment. The origin of the receptors is a human donor with chronic lymphocytic leukemia.

The chain joins TRBV4-1 to TRBJ2-7; D not resolved. This CDR3 has 12 amino acids. V gave up 2 bases and J gave up 6 bases, with 8 bases separating them. In germline, CDR1 is MGHRA, CDR2 YSYEKL. For the CDR3, the DNA is TGCGCCAGCAGCCAAATTGGGGTCGAGCAGTACTTC. It codes for CASSQIGVEQYF.

V is TRBV7-3 and J is TRBJ2-3; D is unclear. Trimming removed 5 bases at V and 5 bases at J, with 11 bases between. The CDR3 extends over 13 amino acids. Germline V gene sequence: CDR1 SGHTA, CDR2 FQGTGA. This CDR3 reads CASSPGRGDTQYF. The CDR3 nucleotides are TGTGCCAGCAGCCCCGGCCGAGGAGATACGCAGTATTTT.

The rearrangement joins TRBV4-1 to TRBJ2-3, with a possible D match to TRBD1 (6 bases). The germline V gene encodes CDR1 MGHRA and CDR2 YSYEKL. This CDR3 has 15 amino acids. Trimming left V 6 bases short and J 2 bases short, with 15 bases between. CDR3 amino acids: CASRTPTGDTDTQYF. CDR3 nucleotides: TGCGCCAGCAGAACCCCGACAGGAGACACAGATACGCAGTATTTT.

V usage is TRBV10-3 and J usage is TRBJ1-2, with D unresolved. The germline CDR1 and CDR2 sequences are ENHRY and SYGVKD. This CDR3 contains 12 residues. Trimming left V 7 bases short and J 4 bases short, with 10 bases between. As DNA, the CDR3 is TGTGCCATCAAATCAGAGTCCTATGGCTACACCTTC. Its translation is CAIKSESYGYTF.

The rearrangement uses TRBV2 and TRBJ1-2; 7 nucleotides agree with TRBD1. Germline lookup yields CDR1 SNHLY and CDR2 FYNNEI. The J segment lost 4 bases and the V segment lost 4 bases, leaving 3 bases of the junction unmatched. The CDR3 is 13 residues long. The CDR3 is CASSGDSGYGYTF. The CDR3 bases are TGTGCCAGCAGTGGGGACAGCGGCTATGGCTACACCTTC.

The chain has TRBV18 and TRBJ1-3; 7 positions match TRBD1. CDR3 length equals 15 residues. Germline values: CDR1 KGHSH, CDR2 LQKENI. Unmatched junction bases numbered 5, after V lost 6 bases and J lost 0 bases. DNA of the CDR3: TGTGCCAGCTCGCCGACAGGGCTCTCTGGAAACACCATATATTTT. Translating gives CASSPTGLSGNTIYF.

This clone was seen only once. This chain joins TRBV6-5 and TRBJ1-2; D unresolved. CDR3 length: 12 residues. Looked up from germline, CDR1 is MNHEY and CDR2 is SVGAGI. Trimming removed 5 bases from V and 3 bases from J, with 7 bases in between. CDR3 DNA sequence: TGTGCCAGCAGTACATGGGACTATGGCTACACCTTC. Residues: CASSTWDYGYTF.

The chain carries TRBV30 and TRBJ1-5, with 7 nucleotides matching TRBD1. The CDR3 covers 17 residues. V lost 2 bases and J lost 1; bases outside the gene matches: 11. Germline CDR1 reads GTSNPN; CDR2 reads SVGIG (reference sequence). CDR3 coding DNA: TGTGCCTGGAGTCCGGGACAGAATTATAGAAGCAATCAGCCCCAGCATTTT. Protein sequence: CAWSPGQNYRSNQPQHF.

The rearrangement uses TRBV4-2 and TRBJ2-7; D might be TRBD2 (5 bases). The CDR3 loop spans 18 amino acids. Germline CDR1 is LGHNA and CDR2 is YNFKEQ. The V end was cut by 2 bases, the J end by 5 bases, with 25 bases between. The CDR3 is CASSQPGPFIEGIHEQYF. The CDR3 DNA sequence: TGTGCCAGCAGCCAACCAGGACCTTTTATTGAGGGAATCCACGAGCAGTACTTC.

There are a few counts of this clone. V usage is TRBV5-1 and J usage is TRBJ2-1; 11 positions agree with TRBD2. The junction had 3 bases not matched to a gene; V was cut back by 5 bases and J by 2 bases. The CDR3 is 15 residues long. Germline assignment: CDR1 SGHRS and CDR2 YFSETQ. The CDR3 region is CASRLAGGPYNEQFF. CDR3 bases: TGCGCCAGCAGGTTAGCGGGGGGGCCCTACAATGAGCAGTTCTTC.

This clone appeared a single time. The rearrangement uses TRBV6-5 and TRBJ2-5; 9 nucleotides line up with TRBD1. The CDR3 totals 14 residues. The V gene end was trimmed by 6 bases and the J gene end by 5 bases; junction bases not matched to a gene: 7. The germline gives CDR1 MNHEY, CDR2 SVGAGI. The CDR3 DNA is TGTGCCAGCAGGGGGACAGGGACGACCGAGACCCAGTACTTC. Encoded protein: CASRGTGTTETQYF.

This chain joins TRBV10-3 and TRBJ2-7, with 8 bases aligning to TRBD2. Germline V CDR1 and CDR2: ENHRY, SYGVKD. The CDR3 contains 14 residues. Unmatched junction bases numbered 6, after V lost 4 bases and J lost 4 bases. CDR3 DNA sequence: TGTGCCATCAGTGCTTTAGCGGGACCTTACGAGCAGTACTTC. Its translation: CAISALAGPYEQYF.

This clone was seen a handful of times. The chain uses TRBV5-6 and TRBJ2-1; 9 positions agree with TRBD1. With V trimmed by 5 bases and J by 4 bases, 1 base remained unmatched. Germline V gives CDR1 SGHDT, CDR2 YYEEEE. The CDR3 loop spans 13 amino acids. CDR3 DNA sequence: TGTGCCAGCAGAGGGACAGGGTACAATGAGCAGTTCTTC. This sequence encodes CASRGTGYNEQFF.

The chain is built from TRBV27 and TRBJ1-4; 11 bases line up with TRBD1. The CDR3 extends over 16 amino acids. Looked up from germline, CDR1 is MNHEY and CDR2 is SMNVEV (reference sequence). With 2 bases clipped from V and 6 bases from J, the junction kept 5 bases outside the gene matches. The CDR3 loop reads CASSLGRGQGDEKLFF. In DNA form, the CDR3 reads TGTGCCAGCAGTTTAGGCCGGGGACAGGGGGATGAAAAACTGTTTTTT.

This rearrangement joins TRBV6-5 to TRBJ1-1, with no clear D. The CDR3 totals 15 residues. V lost 0 bases and J 1 base, leaving 9 bases between the germline ends. CDR1 is MNHEY, CDR2 SVGAGI, per germline. The CDR3 bases are TGTGCCAGCAGTTACTCGAGAGTGCAGAACACTGAAGCTTTCTTT. Protein: CASSYSRVQNTEAFF.

The chain recombines TRBV14 with TRBJ2-1; 10 bases are shared with TRBD2. Unmatched junction bases numbered 5, after V lost 2 bases and J lost 7 bases. This CDR3 has 15 amino acids. The V gene's germline CDR1 is SGHDN and CDR2 FVKESK. The CDR3 loop is CASSQLSSGSNEQFF. DNA of the CDR3: TGTGCCAGCAGCCAATTATCTAGCGGGAGTAATGAGCAGTTCTTC.

About this clone: One junction end disagrees with the germline gene, perhaps due to a read error. This chain links TRBV20-1 with TRBJ2-5; 7 nucleotides line up with TRBD2. Germline values: CDR1 DFQATT, CDR2 SNEGSKA (reference sequence). This CDR3 comprises 11 residues. The CDR3 is CSARVLAGENF. The CDR3 coding sequence is TGCAGTGCTAGAGTTTTAGCGGGCGAAAACTTC.

The chain uses TRBV6-5 and TRBJ1-2; D unclear. V was cut by 5 bases and J by 5 bases, with 6 bases left in between. The germline V gene encodes CDR1 MNHEY and CDR2 SVGAGI. CDR3 size: 11 residues. The CDR3 DNA reads TGTGCCAGCAGTACGGGGTATGGCTACACCTTC. This codes for CASSTGYGYTF.

The chain couples TRBV25-1 to TRBJ2-5; tentatively, D is TRBD1 (6 bases). Trimming shortened V by 3 bases and J by 11 bases, and 10 bases separated the two germline ends. Germline values: CDR1 MGHDK, CDR2 SYGVNS. The CDR3 length is 11 residues. As DNA, the CDR3 is TGTGCCAGCAGTGATCCGGGACATCAGTACTTC. Its translation is CASSDPGHQYF.

In the case of this clone: Other DNA sequences within the sample encode an identical CDR3. V usage is TRBV5-1 and J usage is TRBJ1-2; TRBD1 aligns across 8 bases. V lost 2 bases to trimming and J lost 5 bases; unmatched junction nucleotides: 8. The CDR3 sequence is 15 residues long. CDR1 is SGHRS and CDR2 is YFSETQ in the germline V gene. CDR3 nucleotides: TGCGCCAGCAGCTTCGGGGCAGGGGGCGGGTATGGCTACACCTTC. Its protein is CASSFGAGGGYGYTF.

This clone was found once. This rearrangement joins TRBV7-7 to TRBJ2-5; D unresolved. Per the germline V gene, CDR1 is SSHAT and CDR2 is FNYEAQ (reference sequence). CDR3 size: 15 residues. Trimming removed 5 bases at V and 5 bases at J, with 18 bases between. The chain's CDR3 is CASSAIRNYEETQYF. The CDR3 bases are TGTGCCAGCAGCGCAATCCGGAACTATGAGGAGACCCAGTACTTC.

This clone was observed once. The chain carries TRBV11-2 and TRBJ2-2, with 13 bases matching TRBD2. CDR3 size: 16 residues. The J segment lost 6 bases and the V segment lost 5 bases, leaving 6 bases of the junction unmatched. CDR1 and CDR2 (germline): SGHAT, FQNNGV. CDR3 DNA sequence: TGTGCCAGCAGCCGTCCGGGACTAGCGGGGCCCGGGGAGCTGTTTTTT. Translated: CASSRPGLAGPGELFF. The variable domain in full, completed from reference TRBV11-2 and TRBJ2-2, reads EAGVAQSPRYKIIEKRQSVAFWCNPISGHATLYWYQQILGQGPKLLIQFQNNGVVDDSQLPKDRFSAERLKGVDSTLKIQPAKLEDSAVYLCASSRPGLAGPGELFFGEGSRLTVL.

This clone has more than one count but fewer than ten. The genes are TRBV18 and TRBJ1-5; no firm D call. This CDR3 is 13 amino acids long. The ends were cut back, 2 bases at V and 1 base at J, with 3 bases in the middle. CDR1 and CDR2 (germline): KGHSH, LQKENI. Here the CDR3 DNA reads TGTGCCAGCTCACCAGAGAGCAATCAGCCCCAGCATTTT. Protein sequence: CASSPESNQPQHF.

This clone was counted a few times. The genes are TRBV5-1 and TRBJ2-3, with unresolved D. V was trimmed by 3 bases and J by 5 bases, leaving 10 bases between them. The CDR3 is 13 residues long. The germline V gene has CDR1 SGHRS and CDR2 YFSETQ. The DNA of the CDR3 is TGCGCCAGCAGCTGGGCGAGTTTAGATACGCAGTATTTT. This gives the protein CASSWASLDTQYF.

The gene calls are TRBV28 and TRBJ1-5; D unclear. V gave up 6 bases and J gave up 4 bases, with 13 bases separating them. This CDR3 region has 14 residues. Germline V lookup: CDR1 MDHEN, CDR2 SYDVKM. CDR3 nucleotide sequence: TGTGCCAGCAGCCGACCACGGTGGAATCAGCCCCAGCATTTT. This gives the protein CASSRPRWNQPQHF.

This clone has more than one count but fewer than ten. The chain has TRBV11-3 and TRBJ1-1, with D perhaps matching TRBD1 (6 bases). V was pared by 3 bases and J by 7 bases, with 15 bases between. The CDR3 covers 14 residues. Germline CDR1 is SGHNT and CDR2 is YENEEA. CDR3 in amino acids: CASSFRSGAGEAFF. Here the CDR3 DNA reads TGTGCCAGCAGCTTTAGGTCGGGGGCCGGTGAAGCTTTCTTT.

The rearrangement links TRBV7-8 to TRBJ1-5, with D unclear. The CDR3 runs 14 residues. Looked up from germline, CDR1 is SGHVS and CDR2 is FQNEAQ. V was clipped by 3 bases and J by 2 bases, with 8 bases between them. CDR3 in amino acids: CASSFLGGNQPQHF. CDR3 bases: TGTGCCAGCAGCTTCCTGGGAGGCAATCAGCCCCAGCATTTT. The full variable domain, its missing parts supplied by reference TRBV7-8 and TRBJ1-5, is GAGVSQSPRYKVAKRGQDVALRCDPISGHVSLFWYQQALGQGPEFLTYFQNEAQLDKSGLPSDRFFAERPEGSVSTLKIQRTQQEDSAVYLCASSFLGGNQPQHFGDGTRLSIL.

The chain uses TRBV5-1 and TRBJ1-5; no definite D call. The V end was cut by 4 bases, the J end by 0 bases, with 11 bases between. From germline, CDR1 is SGHRS and CDR2 YFSETQ. The CDR3 sequence is 15 residues long. The CDR3 loop reads CASSPGTYSNQPQHF. CDR3 in DNA: TGCGCCAGCAGCCCGGGAACTTATAGCAATCAGCCCCAGCATTTT.

The CDR3 DNA is TGTGCCAGCTCACAACAGGGCAATCAGCCCCAGCATTTT. Encoded protein: CASSQQGNQPQHF. This chain uses TRBV18 with TRBJ1-5; a weak D match, TRBD1 (5 bases). Germline V gene lookup returns CDR1 KGHSH and CDR2 LQKENI. The CDR3 has 13 residues. Trimming removed 4 bases from V and 2 bases from J, with 6 bases in between.

V and J are TRBV14 and TRBJ1-6; D is uncertain. The CDR3 extends over 17 amino acids. The germline V gene encodes CDR1 SGHDN and CDR2 FVKESK. The V and J ends lost 3 bases and 2 bases respectively, with 14 bases between them. CDR3 amino acids: CASSHKNSQTYNSPLHF. Written as DNA, the CDR3 is TGTGCCAGCAGCCATAAAAACAGCCAGACCTATAATTCACCCCTCCACTTT.